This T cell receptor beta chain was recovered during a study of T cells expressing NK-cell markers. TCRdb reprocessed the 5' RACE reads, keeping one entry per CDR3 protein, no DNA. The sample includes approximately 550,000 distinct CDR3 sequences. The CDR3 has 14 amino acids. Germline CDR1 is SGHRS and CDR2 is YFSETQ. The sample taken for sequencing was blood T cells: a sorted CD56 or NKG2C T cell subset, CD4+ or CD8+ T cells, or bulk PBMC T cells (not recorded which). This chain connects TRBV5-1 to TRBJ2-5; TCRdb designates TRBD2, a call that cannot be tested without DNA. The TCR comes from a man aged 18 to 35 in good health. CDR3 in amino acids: CASTVVADSETQYF.